The TCR beta chain described here comes from a study of OX40 agonist ivuxolimab in advanced cancers. Background on the study: The dose-escalation cohort was about 86% male, with a mean age of 60 years, ranging about 23 to 90. Of the participants, 40% to 50% had some prior anti-PD-1, anti-PD-L1 or anti-CTLA-4 therapy, which was allowed. Partial responses, seen in three patients, involved one hepatocellular carcinoma and two cutaneous melanomas. Study outcomes and limitations: CD8+ T cells (on average) carried more expanded clones than CD4+ T cells.

To note about this clone: What it binds is unknown.

The data were produced by immunoSEQ multiplex PCR, yet TCRdb's version contains in-frame clones alone and is incomplete. The sample lists about 69,000 clones; 80% to 95% were seen once. The specimen comprised CD4+ or CD8+ T cells sorted from blood, sampled in a trial of the OX40 agonist ivuxolimab. The TCR was taken from an adult with an advanced solid tumor such as melanoma, head and neck, liver or kidney cancer.

The CDR3 coding sequence is TGCAGCGTTCAGGGGGGTTGGGACACTGAAGCTTTCTTT. Its protein product is CSVQGGWDTEAFF. The rearrangement links TRBV29-1 to TRBJ1-1; 7 bases align to TRBD1. Germline-derived CDR1 and CDR2 are SQVTM and ANQGSEA. The CDR3 is 13 residues long. Trimming removed 5 bases from V and 3 bases from J; junction bases left unmatched: 6.